This TCR beta chain was profiled in a study of response to subunit inactivated influenza vaccine. Study outcomes and limitations: The authors put forward the suggestion that each seasonal influenza vaccination may bring in only a limited number of new T cells.

CDR1 is DFQATT and CDR2 is SNEGSKA in the germline V gene (reference sequence). V shed 5 bases, J shed 5 bases, and the junction held 3 bases outside the gene matches. The CDR3 covers 13 residues. TCRdb processed the RT-PCR reads anew with MiXCR; each CDR3 protein has one entry. Here the sample spans 560,000 or so distinct CDR3 sequences, 6.5% to 8% being singletons. Worth noting for this clonotype: Antigen: not known.

The material was PBMCs from blood, obtained 23 months after vaccination. The chain carries TRBV20-1 and TRBJ2-4, with TRBD1 matching 10 bases. This TCR derives from a man aged 50-75 years who received an inactivated influenza vaccine. In nucleotides, the CDR3 is TGCAGTGCTGAAGGGACAGGGGAAAACATTCAGTACTTC. Translating gives CSAEGTGENIQYF.